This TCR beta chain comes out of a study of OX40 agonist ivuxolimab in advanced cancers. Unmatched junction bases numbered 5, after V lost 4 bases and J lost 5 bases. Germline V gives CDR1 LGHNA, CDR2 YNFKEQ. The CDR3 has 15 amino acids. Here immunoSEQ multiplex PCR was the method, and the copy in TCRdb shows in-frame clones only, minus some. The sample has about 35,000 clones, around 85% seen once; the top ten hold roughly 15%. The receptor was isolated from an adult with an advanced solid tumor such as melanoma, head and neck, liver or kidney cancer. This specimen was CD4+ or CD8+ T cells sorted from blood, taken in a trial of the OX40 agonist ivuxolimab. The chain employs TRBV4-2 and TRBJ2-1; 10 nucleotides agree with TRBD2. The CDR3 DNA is TGTGCCAGCAGCCCGGAAGCGGGAGGGGACAATGAGCAGTTCTTC. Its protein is CASSPEAGGDNEQFF.